This entry lists 27 T cell receptor beta chains sequenced from one sample in a study of blood T cell repertoires in COVID-19. Only in-frame clones appear in the TCRdb table, and some are missing; sequencing was by immunoSEQ multiplex PCR. This sample has roughly 130,000 clones, with roughly 84% found just once. The sequenced sample was PBMCs or T cells enriched from blood (not recorded which). The receptors were sampled from a man aged 40-49 years with acute COVID-19.

The chain couples TRBV9 to TRBJ1-5; D may be TRBD1 (6 bases). The CDR3 extends over 14 amino acids. The germline V gene encodes CDR1 SGDLS and CDR2 YYNGEE. V was pared by 0 bases and J by 3 bases, with 7 bases between. CDR3 nucleotides: TGTGCCAGCAGCGTAGCAGGGGACAATCAGCCCCAGCATTTT. Protein sequence: CASSVAGDNQPQHF. The entire variable domain, with the rest obtained from reference TRBV9 and TRBJ1-5, is as follows: DSGVTQTPKHLITATGQRVTLRCSPRSGDLSVYWYQQSLDQGLQFLIQYYNGEERAKGNILERFSAQQFPDLHSELNLSSLELGDSALYFCASSVAGDNQPQHFGDGTRLSIL.

CDR3 sequence (DNA): TGCGCCAGCAGTCGGGATGGGCCCAATGAGCAGTTCTTC. Its translation: CASSRDGPNEQFF. The chain carries TRBV5-1 and TRBJ2-1; maybe TRBD2 (5 bases). The CDR3 is 13 residues long. With 5 bases removed from V and 6 bases from J, the gap between germline ends came to 12 bases. Germline-derived CDR1 and CDR2 are SGHRS and YFSETQ.

This clone was detected only once. The chain recombines TRBV11-2 with TRBJ1-1; no clear D gene. CDR1 and CDR2 (germline): SGHAT, FQNNGV. V gave up 3 bases and J gave up 1 base, with 6 bases separating them. This CDR3 has 13 residues. In nucleotides, the CDR3 is TGTGCCAGCAGCTTGTACAGGAACACTGAAGCTTTCTTT. Translating it yields CASSLYRNTEAFF.

The chain joins TRBV5-6 to TRBJ1-1, with D uncertain. V lost 4 bases to trimming and J lost 1 base, with 8 bases between them. CDR3 length: 13 amino acids. The germline gives CDR1 SGHDT, CDR2 YYEEEE. The DNA for the CDR3 is TGTGCCAGCAGCCCGAGCCCGAACACTGAAGCTTTCTTT. This translates into CASSPSPNTEAFF.

The chain carries TRBV6-5 and TRBJ1-1; maybe TRBD1 (5 bases). Per the germline V gene, CDR1 is MNHEY and CDR2 is SVGAGI. Trimming shortened V by 6 bases and J by 1 base, and 9 bases separated the two germline ends. The CDR3 totals 13 residues. CDR3 residues: CASRLTGNTEAFF. For the CDR3, the DNA is TGTGCCAGCAGGCTTACAGGGAACACTGAAGCTTTCTTT.

V usage is TRBV15 and J usage is TRBJ2-2, with TRBD2 as a possible D gene (5 bases). This CDR3 is 16 amino acids long. The germline CDR1 and CDR2 sequences are LNHNV and YYDKDF (reference sequence). Trimming left V 4 bases short and J 4 bases short, with 16 bases between. The CDR3 sequence: CATSTFRGLGTGELFF. CDR3 coding DNA: TGTGCCACCAGCACCTTCCGAGGGCTGGGCACCGGGGAGCTGTTTTTT.

V and J are TRBV15 and TRBJ1-1; D possibly corresponds to TRBD1 (6 bases). Trimming removed 1 base at V and 1 base at J, with 10 bases between. CDR1 and CDR2 from the germline V gene are LNHNV and YYDKDF (reference sequence). The CDR3 is 15 amino acids. Here the CDR3 reads CATSRASQGNTEAFF. Written as DNA, the CDR3 is TGTGCCACCAGCAGAGCATCACAGGGGAACACTGAAGCTTTCTTT.

The chain carries TRBV24-1 and TRBJ2-2, with a weak D call TRBD2 (6 bases). Trimming took 3 bases from V and 0 from J, leaving 10 bases between them. CDR3 length: 16 residues. Germline V gene sequence: CDR1 KGHDR, CDR2 SFDVKD. CDR3 amino acids: CATSDPGTSNTGELFF. As DNA, the CDR3 is TGTGCCACCAGTGATCCCGGGACTTCGAACACCGGGGAGCTGTTTTTT.

The chain carries TRBV5-1 and TRBJ1-1, with D perhaps matching TRBD1 (6 bases). The germline V gene encodes CDR1 SGHRS and CDR2 YFSETQ. This CDR3 contains 14 residues. V shed 4 bases and J shed 1 base, with 11 bases lying between them. The CDR3 DNA reads as TGCGCCAGCAGCCGGATGGGACAGAACACTGAAGCTTTCTTT. This gives the protein CASSRMGQNTEAFF.

CDR3 protein: CASSQPRRTGEGQPQHF. CDR3 coding DNA: TGTGCCAGCAGCCAACCTCGTAGGACAGGGGAGGGTCAGCCCCAGCATTTT. The chain uses TRBV3-1 (or the pseudogene TRBV3-2) and TRBJ1-5; TRBD1 matches at 9 bases. The V segment lost 2 bases and the J segment 6 bases; nucleotides outside the gene matches: 11. Germline CDR1 and CDR2: LGHDT and YNNKEL (reference sequence). The CDR3 is 17 amino acids.

The chain combines TRBV2 with TRBJ1-5, with 10 bases lining up with TRBD1. The CDR3 is 13 residues long. The V gene's germline CDR1 is SNHLY and CDR2 FYNNEI. With 8 bases clipped from V and 5 bases from J, the junction kept 3 bases outside the gene matches. DNA for the CDR3: TGTGCCAGCGGGACAGGGGATGATCAGCCCCAGCATTTT. This sequence encodes CASGTGDDQPQHF.

The CDR3 nucleotides are TGTGCCAGCAGCTTTAATGGGGACTTAGAGTACTTC. Encoded protein: CASSFNGDLEYF. This rearrangement joins TRBV7-9 to TRBJ2-7; D is possibly TRBD2 (6 bases). CDR3 size: 12 residues. Germline CDR1 reads SEHNR; CDR2 reads FQNEAQ (reference sequence). V lost 3 bases, J lost 11 bases, and 14 bases lay in between.

This clone was counted a single time. The chain combines TRBV19 with TRBJ1-1; D unclear. CDR1 and CDR2 (germline): LNHDA, SQIVND (reference sequence). This CDR3 region has 11 residues. Trimming took off 5 bases at V and 6 bases at J, with 7 bases between the two ends. For the CDR3, the DNA is TGTGCCAGTAGTTCCGGGGCTGAAGCTTTCTTT. This sequence encodes CASSSGAEAFF.

The V gene is TRBV19, the J gene TRBJ1-3, with D uncertain. V was shortened by 7 bases and J by 1 base, with 8 bases between the two germline ends. Germline V CDR1 and CDR2: LNHDA, SQIVND (reference sequence). This CDR3 comprises 13 residues. DNA of the CDR3: TGTGCCAGTAACCAGGTATCTGGAAACACCATATATTTT. This gives the protein CASNQVSGNTIYF.

This clone has only a few counts. This chain uses TRBV5-1 with TRBJ2-2, with a tentative D call TRBD2 (6 bases). The CDR3 has 14 residues. Between the trimmed V and J ends, which lost 2 bases and 4 bases, there was a span of 9 bases. Germline-derived CDR1 and CDR2 are SGHRS and YFSETQ. The CDR3: CASSFQGGTGELFF. The CDR3 nucleotides are TGCGCCAGCAGCTTTCAGGGAGGCACCGGGGAGCTGTTTTTT.

CDR3 amino acids: CASSLDRAKGDYGYTF. DNA of the CDR3: TGTGCCAGCAGCTTGGACAGGGCGAAAGGGGACTATGGCTACACCTTC. V and J are TRBV5-6 and TRBJ1-2; D is perhaps TRBD1 (6 bases). Germline assignment: CDR1 SGHDT and CDR2 YYEEEE. Trimming took off 0 bases at V and 3 bases at J, with 15 bases between the two ends. The CDR3 consists of 16 residues.

The chain couples TRBV4-3 to TRBJ2-1; TRBD2 matches at 7 bases. This CDR3 region has 14 residues. Trimming took 1 base from V and 6 from J; bases not matched to a gene: 3. Germline CDR1 reads LGHNA; CDR2 reads YSLEER. The CDR3 DNA is TGCGCCAGCAGCCAAGGGCTAGCGGCCAATGAGCAGTTCTTC. Protein sequence: CASSQGLAANEQFF.

V gene TRBV19 combines with J gene TRBJ1-5, with 10 bases matching TRBD1. J lost 2 bases, V lost 8 bases, and 15 bases had no gene match. CDR1 is LNHDA and CDR2 is SQIVND in the germline V gene (reference sequence). The CDR3 is 18 amino acids. The CDR3 spells CASRDRGQVKQGNQPQHF. Here the CDR3 DNA reads TGTGCCAGTCGCGACAGGGGGCAGGTAAAACAGGGCAATCAGCCCCAGCATTTT.

The rearrangement joins TRBV7-2 to TRBJ1-5; D ambiguous. The CDR3 is 13 residues long. Looked up from germline, CDR1 is SGHTA and CDR2 is FQGNSA. V was shortened by 5 bases and J by 0 bases, with 5 bases between the two germline ends. The CDR3, as DNA: TGTGCCAGCAGCCCCTATAGCAATCAGCCCCAGCATTTT. Its protein is CASSPYSNQPQHF.

The chain joins TRBV5-4 to TRBJ2-7, with 8 bases identical to TRBD1. The CDR3 is 14 amino acids. Trimming at V came to 3 bases and at J to 0 bases, leaving 2 bases not matched to a gene. Germline CDR1 and CDR2: SGHNT and YYREEE (reference sequence). The CDR3 sequence is CASSSGTGSYEQYF. DNA of the CDR3: TGTGCCAGCAGCTCCGGGACAGGCTCCTACGAGCAGTACTTC. The full variable domain, completed using reference TRBV5-4 and TRBJ2-7, is ETGVTQSPTHLIKTRGQQVTLRCSSQSGHNTVSWYQQALGQGPQFIFQYYREEENGRGNFPPRFSGLQFPNYSSELNVNALELDDSALYLCASSSGTGSYEQYFGPGTRLTVT.

The gene calls are TRBV20-1 and TRBJ2-3; D possibly corresponds to TRBD2 (5 bases). The CDR3 totals 13 residues. Between the trimmed V and J ends, which lost 3 bases and 0 bases, there was a span of 7 bases. The germline gives CDR1 DFQATT, CDR2 SNEGSKA (reference sequence). The CDR3 DNA is TGCAGTGCTAGTAGCGATAGCACAGATACGCAGTATTTT. This encodes CSASSDSTDTQYF.

This chain links TRBV7-6 with TRBJ2-2, with 10 bases identical to TRBD1. The trim removed 4 bases at V and 4 bases at J, leaving 6 bases unmatched. This CDR3 contains 16 residues. CDR1 and CDR2 (germline): SGHVS, FNYEAQ. The CDR3 here is CASSSRQGAATGELFF. The CDR3 nucleotides are TGTGCCAGCAGCTCACGACAGGGGGCGGCCACCGGGGAGCTGTTTTTT.

The V gene is TRBV6-5, the J gene TRBJ1-1, with D perhaps matching TRBD1 (5 bases). CDR3 size: 13 residues. V lost 4 bases and J lost 9, with 15 bases in between. CDR1 is MNHEY, CDR2 SVGAGI, per germline. The CDR3, as DNA: TGTGCCAGCAGTTTCCTCGACGACAGTCAAGCTTTCTTT. It yields the protein CASSFLDDSQAFF.

The rearrangement joins TRBV9 to TRBJ2-2, with TRBD2 identical over 8 bases. The V and J ends lost 3 bases and 2 bases, in that order; junction bases with no gene match: 15. The CDR3 extends over 19 amino acids. Germline lookup yields CDR1 SGDLS and CDR2 YYNGEE. The DNA for the CDR3 is TGTGCCAGCAGCGCGAGCCCGATGGGAGCGGGAGAAAACACCGGGGAGCTGTTTTTT. This gives the protein CASSASPMGAGENTGELFF.

A single count supports this clone. The chain couples TRBV5-8 to TRBJ2-2; 8 nucleotides line up with TRBD2. In germline, CDR1 is SGHTS, CDR2 YDEGEE. The V and J ends lost 0 bases and 5 bases, in that order; junction bases with no gene match: 0. The CDR3 loop spans 14 amino acids. The CDR3 sequence: CASSLAGGTGELFF. The DNA for the CDR3 is TGTGCCAGCAGCTTGGCGGGGGGGACCGGGGAGCTGTTTTTT.

The J gene is TRBJ2-3, the V gene TRBV11-3; TRBD1 aligns across 8 bases. In germline, CDR1 is SGHNT, CDR2 YENEEA. This CDR3 has 17 amino acids. V lost 5 bases to trimming and J lost 4 bases; unmatched junction nucleotides: 14. CDR3 DNA: TGTGCCAGCAGCAAAGGGCAGGGGGCGCTTGAGGCAGATACGCAGTATTTT. Translated: CASSKGQGALEADTQYF. Filled out from reference TRBV11-3 and TRBJ2-3, the complete variable domain reads EAGVVQSPRYKIIEKKQPVAFWCNPISGHNTLYWYLQNLGQGPELLIRYENEEAVDDSQLPKDRFSAERLKGVDSTLKIQPAELGDSAVYLCASSKGQGALEADTQYFGPGTRLTVL.

CDR3 region: CASSLGLGEFREAFF. The CDR3 DNA is TGTGCCAGCAGTTTAGGTCTCGGGGAGTTCCGGGAAGCTTTCTTT. The chain links TRBV28 to TRBJ1-1; D is uncertain. CDR1 MDHEN and CDR2 SYDVKM come from the germline V gene. The V end lost 2 bases, the J end lost 8 bases, and 18 bases lay between the germline ends. This CDR3 is 15 amino acids long.